The rows below give T cell receptor beta chains drawn from one sample of a study of cytomegalovirus exposure and HLA in healthy donors. Assay used: immunoSEQ multiplex PCR; TCRdb lists only in-frame clones, some missing. Among 110,000 to 150,000 clones listed, about 81% were seen once. The sequencing input was PBMCs. The source is a man younger than 40 in good health and CMV-seronegative. Each CDR3 is given with its conserved first and last residue. D genes are given only for firm matches. Not all rows give a size; the values are once, few, many and, for expanded clones, a class.

>TRBJ2-1|few|TRBV27|12|NA
TGTGCCAGCAGTTCAACTAGCCCGGAGGAGTTCTTC
CASSSTSPEEFF
>TRBJ1-4|few|TRBV6-1|14|NA
TGTGCCAGCACCCAAGACAGGAGAGCTGAAAAACTGTTTTTT
CASTQDRRAEKLFF
>TRBJ1-4|NA|TRBV5-1|16|TRBD1
TGCGCCAGCAGAGGACAGGGTTATGCAACTAATGAAAAACTGTTTTTT
CASRGQGYATNEKLFF
>TRBJ2-2|few|TRBV7-9|13|NA
TGTGCCAGCAGCTTACAGGGCACCGGGGAGCTGTTTTTT
CASSLQGTGELFF
>TRBJ1-5|NA|TRBV2|15|TRBD1
TGTGCCAGCAGTGAATCCGACAGGGGAACTCGGCCCCAGCATTTT
CASSESDRGTRPQHF
>TRBJ1-2|NA|TRBV19|13|NA
TGTGCCAGTAGCGGACAGCGTTACTATGGCTACACCTTC
CASSGQRYYGYTF
>TRBJ1-1|once|TRBV28|15|NA
TGTGCCAGCAGTTATTTAGGGGGGGTGAACACTGAAGCTTTCTTT
CASSYLGGVNTEAFF
>TRBJ2-7|few|TRBV7-3|14|TRBD1
TGTGCCAGCAGCCCGGACAGGGCCTCCTACGAGCAGTACTTC
CASSPDRASYEQYF
>TRBJ2-7|NA|TRBV18|14|TRBD2
TGTGCCAGCTCACCACTAGCGGGGGCGTACGAGCAGTACTTC
CASSPLAGAYEQYF
>TRBJ1-1|once|TRBV18|14|NA
TGTGCCAGCTCACCACCGACGGGGAACACTGAAGCTTTCTTT
CASSPPTGNTEAFF
>TRBJ1-4|NA|TRBV2|14|NA
TGTGCCAGCAGTCCCCAGGGGTTTCCGGAAAAACTGTTTTTT
CASSPQGFPEKLFF
>TRBJ2-1|NA|TRBV6-5|15|TRBD2
TGTGCCAGCAGGGGACTAGCGAATGTCTACAATGAGCAGTTCTTC
CASRGLANVYNEQFF
>TRBJ2-5|NA|TRBV7-8|13|NA
TGTGCCAGCAGCTTCCTACCCCAAGAGACCCAGTACTTC
CASSFLPQETQYF
>TRBJ2-3|NA|TRBV28|14|TRBD2
TGTGCCTCGACTAGCGGGACCTACACAGATACGCAGTATTTT
CASTSGTYTDTQYF
>TRBJ1-1|NA|TRBV6-1|14|TRBD1
TGTGCCGTTCGGGACAGTGAGATGAACACTGAAGCTTTCTTT
CAVRDSEMNTEAFF
>TRBJ2-3|NA|TRBV9|17|TRBD2
TGTGCCAGCAGCCCCCGAACCGGGACTAGCGGAACAGATACGCAGTATTTT
CASSPRTGTSGTDTQYF
>TRBJ1-2|NA|TRBV6-5|12|TRBD1
TGTGCCAGCAGTAAGACAGGGGATGGCTACACCTTC
CASSKTGDGYTF
>TRBJ2-5|NA|TRBV25-1|18|NA
TGTGCCAGCAGTGAATTATCCGGGGGAACCAAAGTCGTGGAGACCCAGTACTTC
CASSELSGGTKVVETQYF
>TRBJ2-7|few|TRBV28|12|NA
TGTGCCAGCAGCTCCCCTCCCCCGGAGCAGTACTTC
CASSSPPPEQYF
>TRBJ2-2|once|TRBV7-9|14|NA
TGTGCCAGCAGCTTATTAAGAGACACCGGGGAGCTGTTTTTT
CASSLLRDTGELFF
>TRBJ2-7|NA|TRBV5-4|16|TRBD1
TGTGCCAGCAGCCCCGGGGGTGGGACAGGGGACTACGAGCAGTACTTC
CASSPGGGTGDYEQYF
>TRBJ2-7|NA|TRBV28|12|NA
TGTGCCAGCAGTTTATGGGGAGGCGAGCAGTACTTC
CASSLWGGEQYF